This entry is about one TCR beta chain. Its antigen specificity is not known. It has no much larger one-base neighbor in the sample; base qualities were not kept. V drops 5 bases and J drops 7 bases, leaving 16 bases in between. There are 15 amino acids in the CDR3, from cysteine to phenylalanine inclusive. Only the CDR3 region is kept as DNA, spanning 45 bases read in frame from base 1. The germline V gene provides CDR1 SGHRS and CDR2 YFSETQ. These data belong to a study of tumor and adjacent non-tumor tissue in lung cancer (dated by TCRdb to 2017 to 2018). Background on the whole study: The cohort included roughly 11 adenocarcinoma, a couple of squamous cell carcinoma and 1 small cell lung cancer patients. Among the roughly 15 patients, ages ranged from roughly 31 to 80 years, some ten were men and 5 were women, and disease was TNM stage I to III. A total of some 130,000,000 productive TCRbeta reads were generated by sequencing, corresponding to an average of approximately 4 million reads per sample. Bulk TCRbeta repertoires were compared between lung tumor tissue and matched distant non-tumor lung tissue obtained from roughly 16 lung cancer patients. A few dozen paired specimens, one tumor and one normal lung sample per patient, were profiled by TCRbeta CDR3 sequencing. What the authors observed across the whole study: In normal lung, the top 100 clones accounted for a significantly larger cumulative share of the repertoire than in tumor tissue. Peripheral blood was not sequenced, so blood TCRbeta repertoires in these lung cancer patients were not examined. Neither the sequencing platform nor unique molecular identifiers are named or mentioned anywhere in the methods. Significantly higher TCR diversity was found in younger patients, and higher tumor TCR diversity was associated with shorter overall and disease-free survival. Tumor tissue showed significantly greater TCR diversity (inverse Simpson) than normal lung tissue (approximately 430 vs 150, P = 0.0075, Mann-Whitney U test). Only about 14 patients were in the cohort, and the authors stated that larger samples and more detailed clinical data are needed.

Bulk unsorted tissue served as the source for RNA extraction, and RNA quality was assessed using a NanoDrop ND-1000 and an Agilent 2100. Newly diagnosed lung cancer patients without prior chemotherapy who had been admitted for thoracic surgery in China between August and November 2014 were enrolled as donors. Anyone who had undergone radiotherapy or chemotherapy before, or who had another cancer at the same time, was left out of the study. Surgical tissue pieces of roughly 1-2.1 cm3 were preserved in RNAlater solution and stored at -80 °C until use. Libraries were built with multiplex PCR. Reads for this sample came from an Illumina HiSeq 2500. TCRbeta libraries were built by three rounds of nested PCR using primers (Table S4), following protocols modified from ARM-PCR. Before sequencing, PCR products of 200-500 bp were excised from the gel and purified with the QIAquick gel extraction kit. On the authors' methods: Trimmomatic was used to clean the reads, FLASH merged the cleaned reads into complete CDR3 sequences, and MiTCR assigned the sequences to V(D)J germline segments. Clonal diversity was computed as the inverse Simpson's index with VDJtools. A read counted as productive if the sequence was in-frame and lacked a premature stop codon. The public sequencing data were trimmed at Q25 with fastp and processed into clonotypes with MiXCR by TCRdb, which kept only in-frame beta chains. Rows with one shared CDR3 protein collapse into an entry with the most common genes and DNA. The V and J calls reflect TCRdb's pipeline rather than the authors' work. Present in this sample are around 120,000 distinct CDR3 sequences, about 66% of which were seen just once. 13% of the sample rests with the top ten.

This clonotype originated in a man aged 25 to 40 with non-small cell lung cancer. Here the chain combines TRBV5-1 and TRBJ1-6, with no confident D gene call. The sequenced sample was lung tumor tissue. The nucleotides are TGCGCCAGCAGTCTCTCGGGAGAACCGAATTCACCCCTCCACTTT. Translated, it gives CASSLSGEPNSPLHF.